Below are 8 T cell receptor beta chains sequenced from a single sample in a study of OX40 agonist ivuxolimab in advanced cancers. Here immunoSEQ multiplex PCR was the method, and the copy in TCRdb shows in-frame clones only, minus some. The sample carries tens of thousands of clones, around 89% recorded once. The sample was CD4+ or CD8+ T cells sorted from blood, taken in a trial of the OX40 agonist ivuxolimab. The receptors here all came from an adult with an advanced solid tumor such as melanoma, head and neck, liver or kidney cancer.

The V call is TRBV7-6, the J call TRBJ1-2; 8 bases agree with TRBD1. CDR3 length equals 14 residues. Germline V gene data show CDR1 as SGHVS and CDR2 as FNYEAQ. V trimming: 4 bases; J trimming: 9 bases; junction bases outside the gene matches: 10. The CDR3 loop is CASSSTGVGVSYTF. The CDR3 DNA is TGTGCCAGCAGCTCGACAGGGGTGGGGGTGAGCTACACCTTC.

This chain uses TRBV7-2 with TRBJ2-2; no definite D call. CDR1 is SGHTA and CDR2 is FQGNSA in the germline V gene. The V end lost 5 bases, the J end lost 5 bases, and 18 bases lay between the germline ends. There are 16 residues in the CDR3. The DNA of the CDR3 is TGTGCCAGCAGCCCCCGGTCGGCGATTGGTACCGGGGAGCTGTTTTTT. This gives the protein CASSPRSAIGTGELFF.

This rearrangement joins TRBV4-1 to TRBJ1-3; D is uncertain. The germline V and J ends were trimmed by 1 base and 0 bases, with 4 bases remaining between them. This CDR3 spans 14 amino acids. Germline assignment: CDR1 MGHRA and CDR2 YSYEKL. CDR3 bases: TGCGCCAGCAGCCAAGGGGACTCTGGAAACACCATATATTTT. It is translated as CASSQGDSGNTIYF.

The chain couples TRBV28 to TRBJ1-4, with D perhaps matching TRBD1 (5 bases). This CDR3 comprises 17 residues. Germline V gene sequence: CDR1 MDHEN, CDR2 SYDVKM. V shed 2 bases and J shed 2 bases, with 15 bases lying between them. CDR3 nucleotides: TGTGCCAGCAGTTTAGGGTCGGGGGGAGAGACTAATGAAAAACTGTTTTTT. Translated: CASSLGSGGETNEKLFF.

The chain employs TRBV5-1 and TRBJ2-1; possibly TRBD2 for D (6 bases). The CDR3 runs 16 residues. The V gene's germline CDR1 is SGHRS and CDR2 YFSETQ. Between the trimmed V and J ends, which lost 4 bases and 1 base, there was a span of 15 bases. CDR3 sequence: CASSDTGGKSYNEQFF. CDR3 DNA sequence: TGCGCCAGCAGCGACACTGGGGGGAAGTCCTACAATGAGCAGTTCTTC.

This chain joins TRBV5-1 and TRBJ2-3, with 7 bases that match TRBD2. The CDR3 totals 14 residues. Germline V gene sequence: CDR1 SGHRS, CDR2 YFSETQ. Trimming took 4 bases from V and 2 from J; bases not matched to a gene: 4. The CDR3 sequence is CASSLRGTTDTQYF. CDR3 DNA sequence: TGCGCCAGCAGCCTGCGGGGGACCACAGATACGCAGTATTTT.

The V call is TRBV5-1, the J call TRBJ1-3; possible D gene TRBD1, 5 bases. The germline gives CDR1 SGHRS, CDR2 YFSETQ. The CDR3 spans 15 residues. Trimming cost V 0 bases and J 3 bases, with 10 bases left between them. The CDR3 region is CASSLGGQGGNTIYF. For the CDR3, the DNA is TGCGCCAGCAGCTTGGGAGGTCAGGGTGGAAACACCATATATTTT.

The chain has TRBV28 and TRBJ1-2; D is possibly TRBD1 (5 bases). From germline, CDR1 is MDHEN and CDR2 SYDVKM. This CDR3 has 15 residues. The ends were cut back, 5 bases at V and 6 bases at J, with 19 bases in the middle. The CDR3 DNA follows: TGTGCCAGCAGTCCCGAGAACAGGCCCCCCCATGGCTACACCTTC. Its protein product is CASSPENRPPHGYTF.